A selection of T cell receptor beta chains follows, all from one sample in a study of neurological immune-mediated disorders. TCRdb itself ran the 5' RACE reads through MiXCR, one entry per CDR3 protein. The table includes tens of thousands of distinct CDR3 sequences, about 16% detected once. Sequenced: CD4+ T cells from blood. These receptors all stem from a female donor with HTLV-1-associated myelopathy (HAM/TSP). CDR3s include the opening cysteine and the closing phenylalanine or tryptophan. A D gene is named only where the DNA matches it firmly. Clone size appears in some rows only: once, few, many, or a class for an expanded clone.

V: TRBV20-1; size: -; D: TRBD2; J: TRBJ2-5; CDR3: CSATQRAQREETQYF; DNA: TGCAGTGCGACTCAGCGGGCCCAGCGGGAGGAGACCCAGTACTTC
V: TRBV5-1; size: many; D: -; J: TRBJ2-7; CDR3: CASSLGTEYEQYF; DNA: TGCGCCAGCAGCTTGGGGACAGAGTACGAGCAGTACTTC
V: TRBV6-1; size: many; D: TRBD1; J: TRBJ2-6; CDR3: CASSVPEGQGSLGANVLTF; DNA: TGTGCCAGCAGTGTCCCAGAGGGACAGGGGTCCCTTGGGGCCAACGTCCTGACTTTC
V: TRBV20-1; size: many; D: -; J: TRBJ1-5; CDR3: CSARGERRQPQHF; DNA: TGCAGTGCTAGGGGGGAAAGAAGGCAGCCCCAGCATTTT
V: TRBV5-1; size: many; D: -; J: TRBJ1-1; CDR3: CASSLAPGPMNTEAFF; DNA: TGCGCCAGCAGCTTGGCGCCGGGGCCCATGAACACTGAAGCTTTCTTT
V: TRBV7-2; size: -; D: TRBD2; J: TRBJ2-5; CDR3: CASSYNGRGETQYF; DNA: TGTGCCAGCAGCTACAATGGGAGGGGAGAGACCCAGTACTTC
V: TRBV7-3; size: many; D: -; J: TRBJ2-2; CDR3: CASSDRSRTGELFF; DNA: TGTGCCAGCAGCGACAGGTCCCGCACCGGGGAGCTGTTTTTT
V: TRBV3-1; size: many; D: -; J: TRBJ1-5; CDR3: CASSQDTTSGVAQPQHF; DNA: TGTGCCAGCAGCCAAGATACGACATCGGGTGTTGCTCAGCCCCAGCATTTT
V: TRBV29-1; size: many; D: TRBD1; J: TRBJ2-1; CDR3: CSADTGGDEQFF; DNA: TGCAGCGCAGACACAGGGGGCGATGAGCAGTTCTTC
V: TRBV7-7; size: few; D: TRBD2; J: TRBJ2-3; CDR3: CASSATSGGDTQYF; DNA: TGTGCTAGCAGCGCCACTAGCGGGGGAGATACGCAGTATTTT
V: TRBV10-3; size: many; D: -; J: TRBJ2-5; CDR3: CAISEPGEAEEETQYF; DNA: TGTGCCATCAGTGAGCCGGGGGAAGCGGAGGAAGAGACCCAGTACTTC
V: TRBV6-2/TRBV6-3; size: many; D: TRBD1; J: TRBJ1-5; CDR3: CASRPIDRDNQPQHF; DNA: TGTGCCAGCAGACCTATAGACAGGGACAATCAGCCCCAGCATTTT
V: TRBV9; size: -; D: TRBD1; J: TRBJ2-7; CDR3: CASSPSDRASREQYF; DNA: TGTGCCAGCAGCCCATCGGACAGGGCTAGTAGAGAGCAGTACTTC
V: TRBV20-1; size: many; D: TRBD1; J: TRBJ2-1; CDR3: CSARESRTGRSYNEQFF; DNA: TGCAGTGCTAGAGAGAGTAGGACAGGGAGGTCCTACAATGAGCAGTTCTTC
V: TRBV5-1; size: many; D: TRBD2; J: TRBJ2-1; CDR3: CASSLGTSLPEQFF; DNA: TGCGCCAGCAGCTTAGGGACTAGCTTGCCTGAGCAGTTCTTC
V: TRBV20-1; size: -; D: -; J: TRBJ2-3; CDR3: CSATRPGVTDTQYF; DNA: TGCAGTGCAACCCGGCCCGGTGTCACAGATACGCAGTATTTT
V: TRBV5-1; size: many; D: TRBD2; J: TRBJ2-1; CDR3: CASSKRTSGGPYNEQFF; DNA: TGCGCCAGCAGCAAAAGGACTAGCGGGGGGCCCTACAATGAGCAGTTCTTC
V: TRBV4-1; size: many; D: -; J: TRBJ1-1; CDR3: CASSQERRTEAFF; DNA: TGCGCCAGCAGCCAAGAACGGCGGACTGAAGCTTTCTTT
V: TRBV7-2; size: many; D: -; J: TRBJ2-5; CDR3: CASSVGSSPHQETQYF; DNA: TGTGCCAGCAGCGTAGGGAGTAGCCCCCACCAAGAGACCCAGTACTTC
V: TRBV20-1; size: many; D: -; J: TRBJ2-3; CDR3: CSATSSAVGDTQYF; DNA: TGCAGTGCTACATCTAGCGCAGTGGGAGATACGCAGTATTTT
V: TRBV28; size: many; D: -; J: TRBJ2-3; CDR3: CASSRDSTDTQYF; DNA: TGTGCCAGTTCTAGGGACAGCACAGATACGCAGTATTTT
V: TRBV10-3; size: once; D: TRBD1; J: TRBJ1-4; CDR3: CATKQGEYEKLFF; DNA: TGTGCCACCAAGCAGGGGGAGTATGAAAAACTGTTTTTT
V: TRBV7-9; size: many; D: -; J: TRBJ2-2; CDR3: CAPGRLGGELFF; DNA: TGTGCCCCGGGACGGCTCGGAGGGGAGCTGTTTTTT
V: TRBV6-2/TRBV6-3; size: many; D: TRBD2; J: TRBJ2-1; CDR3: CASSLTSGGTNEQFF; DNA: TGTGCCAGCAGCCTGACTAGCGGGGGGACCAATGAGCAGTTCTTC
V: TRBV14; size: -; D: -; J: TRBJ2-3; CDR3: CASSQMTHGGTDTQYF; DNA: TGTGCCAGCAGCCAGATGACGCACGGGGGCACAGATACGCAGTATTTT
V: TRBV6-5; size: many; D: TRBD1; J: TRBJ2-7; CDR3: CASGNTGGVFHEQYF; DNA: TGTGCCAGCGGAAATACAGGGGGCGTGTTCCACGAGCAGTACTTC
V: TRBV19; size: -; D: TRBD1; J: TRBJ2-7; CDR3: CATRQGAAYEQYF; DNA: TGTGCCACCAGACAGGGGGCTGCCTACGAGCAGTACTTC
V: TRBV5-1; size: once; D: -; J: TRBJ2-3; CDR3: CASSFYICSATPGLAATDTQYF; DNA: -
V: TRBV15; size: -; D: -; J: TRBJ2-7; CDR3: CATSRASDSPEKYF; DNA: TGTGCCACCAGCAGAGCTTCGGACAGCCCAGAGAAGTACTTC
V: TRBV10-3; size: medium-sized; D: TRBD2; J: TRBJ2-7; CDR3: CAISEGGEREGRYEQYF; DNA: TGTGCCATCAGTGAAGGTGGGGAGCGGGAGGGCCGGTACGAGCAGTACTTC